Below, 19 T cell receptor beta chains from the same sample are listed, as sequenced in a study of cytomegalovirus exposure and HLA in healthy donors (dated by TCRdb to about 2017). The library relied on the immunoSEQ multiplex PCR assay. For the multiplex PCR, a mixture combining 60 forward primers for TCR Vbeta segments and 13 reverse primers for TCR Jbeta segments was used. TCRdb mirrors the immuneACCESS table, restricted to in-frame sequences. Some clones are absent from its copies; in checked studies, under half trace to an unresolved V gene, and the reason for the others is unknown. This sample is represented by under 150,000 clones; 80% to 85% of them were singletons. 0.6% to 0.7% of the sample is held by the ten biggest clonotypes. The sequencing input was PBMCs. These receptors were taken from a man between 18 and 29 years old in good health and CMV-seronegative.

About this clone: Germline is not matched at one junction end, which may reflect a read error. The chain couples TRBV20-1 to TRBJ1-1; D might be TRBD1 (5 bases). CDR1 DFQATT and CDR2 SNEGSKA come from the germline V gene (reference sequence). This CDR3 spans 8 amino acids. The CDR3 coding sequence is TGCAGTGCTGGGGGGAGGATCTTT. Protein product: CSAGGRIF.

The chain joins TRBV5-1 to TRBJ2-1; no clear D. The V gene lost 5 bases and the J gene lost 9 bases, with 15 bases spanning the gap. Germline V gives CDR1 SGHRS, CDR2 YFSETQ. The length of the CDR3 is 13 residues. CDR3 in amino acids: CASSPGAVAEQFF. The DNA for the CDR3 is TGCGCCAGCAGTCCGGGTGCCGTTGCTGAGCAGTTCTTC.

This clone has more than one count but fewer than ten. The genes are TRBV30 and TRBJ1-5, with D tentatively TRBD1 (5 bases). From germline, CDR1 is GTSNPN and CDR2 SVGIG (reference sequence). This CDR3 region has 15 residues. Trimming removed 2 bases at V and 6 bases at J, with 17 bases between. In DNA, the CDR3 is TGTGCCTGGAGTCCTACTGACAGAGTTCCTCAGCCCCAGCATTTT. The encoded protein is CAWSPTDRVPQPQHF.

V usage is TRBV28 and J usage is TRBJ1-2; possible D gene TRBD1, 6 bases. The V end lost 7 bases, the J end lost 3 bases, and 18 bases lay between the germline ends. This CDR3 comprises 15 residues. Germline lookup yields CDR1 MDHEN and CDR2 SYDVKM. CDR3 protein: CASTQRWTAYYGYTF. CDR3 coding DNA: TGTGCCAGCACCCAAAGGTGGACAGCCTACTATGGCTACACCTTC.

The V gene is TRBV6-1, the J gene TRBJ2-7, with 9 bases lining up with TRBD1. The CDR3 runs 15 residues. Losses at the gene ends were 6 bases for V and 3 bases for J; bases not matched to a gene: 9. Germline V gene lookup returns CDR1 MNHNS and CDR2 SASEGT. In DNA form, the CDR3 reads TGTGCCAGCAGGGAGGGACAGGGTGTATTCTACGAGCAGTACTTC. Its protein product is CASREGQGVFYEQYF.

This clone was detected once. This chain connects TRBV4-2 to TRBJ2-5; TRBD2 matches at 16 bases. V was clipped by 4 bases and J by 4 bases; unmatched bases: 6. The CDR3 is 17 amino acids. Germline V gives CDR1 LGHNA, CDR2 YNFKEQ. The CDR3 protein is CASSPGLAGGPGETQYF. CDR3 nucleotide sequence: TGTGCCAGCAGCCCGGGACTAGCGGGGGGGCCTGGAGAGACCCAGTACTTC.

V usage is TRBV6-1 and J usage is TRBJ2-5; 8 bases are shared with TRBD2. Germline CDR1 MNHNS, CDR2 SASEGT. V dropped 2 bases and J dropped 4; count of bases not matched to a gene: 9. There are 16 residues in the CDR3. Written as DNA, the CDR3 is TGTGCCAGCAGTGAAACCTATAGCGGGGTAGGAGAGACCCAGTACTTC. Protein product: CASSETYSGVGETQYF.

V gene TRBV10-3 combines with J gene TRBJ2-5; D uncertain. Between the trimmed V and J ends, which lost 8 bases and 4 bases, there was a span of 14 bases. The CDR3 length is 13 residues. The germline V gene has CDR1 ENHRY and CDR2 SYGVKD. As DNA, the CDR3 is TGTGCCATCGGCCTGGTCGATGGAGAGACCCAGTACTTC. The encoded protein is CAIGLVDGETQYF.

The rearrangement links TRBV7-8 to TRBJ2-5; unclear D gene. The assigned J gene may be wrong: the sequence end matches TRBJ2-7 better. The CDR3 totals 14 residues. CDR1 is SGHVS and CDR2 is FQNEAQ in the germline V gene. CDR3 residues: CASSLGGVPYEQYF. The CDR3 DNA sequence: TGTGCCAGCAGCTTAGGAGGAGTTCCCTACGAGCAGTACTTC.

The V call is TRBV9, the J call TRBJ1-1; 9 nucleotides line up with TRBD1. The CDR3 loop spans 15 amino acids. Unmatched junction bases numbered 7, after V lost 4 bases and J lost 3 bases. Germline V gene sequence: CDR1 SGDLS, CDR2 YYNGEE. The CDR3 region has the DNA TGTGCCAGCAGCTCCCCCTGGACAGGGGACACTGAAGCTTTCTTT. Protein sequence: CASSSPWTGDTEAFF.

This clone has just a few counts. The chain combines TRBV5-6 with TRBJ2-7; 7 nucleotides line up with TRBD1. CDR1 and CDR2 from the germline V gene are SGHDT and YYEEEE. V lost 4 bases to trimming and J lost 2 bases; unmatched junction nucleotides: 3. The CDR3 is made up of 13 amino acids. DNA of the CDR3: TGTGCCAGCAGCCGACAGGGCACCTACGAGCAGTACTTC. Its translation: CASSRQGTYEQYF.

The chain recombines TRBV5-1 with TRBJ1-1; perhaps TRBD1 as D (5 bases). Germline V gene lookup returns CDR1 SGHRS and CDR2 YFSETQ. Trimming cost V 0 bases and J 3 bases, with 9 bases left between them. The CDR3 has 14 residues. DNA of the CDR3: TGCGCCAGCAGCTTGGCAGGGTCTCACACTGAAGCTTTCTTT. It is translated as CASSLAGSHTEAFF.

The J gene is TRBJ2-7, the V gene TRBV28, with TRBD1 identical over 7 bases. This CDR3 contains 13 residues. CDR1 is MDHEN and CDR2 is SYDVKM in the germline V gene. J was trimmed by 3 bases and V by 6 bases; bases with no gene match: 5. CDR3 sequence (DNA): TGTGCCAGCAGCCCCGGGACAGACTACGAGCAGTACTTC. Translated: CASSPGTDYEQYF. The full variable domain, in which reference TRBV28 and TRBJ2-7 provide the parts outside the CDR3, is DVKVTQSSRYLVKRTGEKVFLECVQDMDHENMFWYRQDPGLGLRLIYFSYDVKMKEKGDIPEGYSVSREKKERFSLILESASTNQTSMYLCASSPGTDYEQYFGPGTRLTVT.

The V and J genes are TRBV18 and TRBJ2-2, with D perhaps matching TRBD1 (5 bases). The germline V gene has CDR1 KGHSH and CDR2 LQKENI. V was clipped by 4 bases and J by 0 bases, with 9 bases between them. The CDR3 loop spans 15 amino acids. Written as DNA, the CDR3 is TGTGCCAGCTCACTGTCAGGGACGAACACCGGGGAGCTGTTTTTT. Amino acid sequence: CASSLSGTNTGELFF.

The genes are TRBV19 and TRBJ1-3; possibly TRBD1 for D (6 bases). V lost 7 bases to trimming and J lost 2 bases, with 15 bases between them. This CDR3 has 15 amino acids. The germline gives CDR1 LNHDA, CDR2 SQIVND (reference sequence). This CDR3 reads CASMSPNRAGNTIYF. CDR3 DNA sequence: TGTGCCAGTATGAGCCCCAACAGGGCTGGAAACACCATATATTTT.

The genes are TRBV5-1 and TRBJ2-1; D is unresolved. Germline assignment: CDR1 SGHRS and CDR2 YFSETQ. With 0 bases removed from V and 4 bases from J, the gap between germline ends came to 5 bases. The CDR3 totals 13 residues. The CDR3 loop is CASSLDRYNEQFF. The CDR3, as DNA: TGCGCCAGCAGCTTGGACAGATACAATGAGCAGTTCTTC.

This clone was picked up a small number of times. This chain connects TRBV5-6 to TRBJ1-5; 8 positions agree with TRBD1. The CDR3 contains 15 residues. Germline V gives CDR1 SGHDT, CDR2 YYEEEE. The junction had 3 bases not matched to a gene; V was cut back by 3 bases and J by 1 base. In nucleotides, the CDR3 is TGTGCCAGCAGCTACCAGGGGGCCAGCAATCAGCCCCAGCATTTT. Its translation is CASSYQGASNQPQHF.

The V and J genes are TRBV14 and TRBJ1-5; no firm D call. There are 13 residues in the CDR3. Trimming removed 0 bases from V and 5 bases from J, with 5 bases in between. Germline loops: CDR1 SGHDN, CDR2 FVKESK. CDR3: CASSQDFDQPQHF. CDR3 bases: TGTGCCAGCAGCCAAGATTTCGATCAGCCCCAGCATTTT.

J is TRBJ2-7 and V is TRBV7-8; 10 bases agree with TRBD1. Trimming removed 5 bases from V and 5 bases from J; junction bases left unmatched: 9. From germline, CDR1 is SGHVS and CDR2 FQNEAQ. The CDR3 totals 15 residues. CDR3 sequence reads: CASSTLTGGSNEQYF. CDR3 coding DNA: TGTGCCAGCAGCACTTTGACAGGGGGCTCGAACGAGCAGTACTTC.